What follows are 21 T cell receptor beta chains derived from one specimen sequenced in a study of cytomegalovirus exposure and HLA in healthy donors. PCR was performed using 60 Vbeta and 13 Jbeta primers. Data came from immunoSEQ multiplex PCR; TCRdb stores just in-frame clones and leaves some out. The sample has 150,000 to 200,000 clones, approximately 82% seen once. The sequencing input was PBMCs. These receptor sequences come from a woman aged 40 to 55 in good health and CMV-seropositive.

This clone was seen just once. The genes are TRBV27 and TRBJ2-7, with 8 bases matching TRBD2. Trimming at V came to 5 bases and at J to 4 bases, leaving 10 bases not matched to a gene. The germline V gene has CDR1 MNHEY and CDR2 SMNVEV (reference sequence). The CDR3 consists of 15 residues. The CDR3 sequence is CASSPPGLGFYEQYF. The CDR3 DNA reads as TGTGCCAGCAGTCCACCGGGACTAGGTTTTTACGAGCAGTACTTC.

In DNA, the CDR3 is TGTGCCAGCAGCTTAGGTGTGGCAGGGTCCCCCAGAAATGAGCAGTTCTTC. This gives the protein CASSLGVAGSPRNEQFF. The V gene is TRBV7-2, the J gene TRBJ2-1, with a possible D match to TRBD1 (5 bases). The CDR3 runs to 17 residues. CDR1 SGHTA and CDR2 FQGNSA come from the germline V gene. V was trimmed by 1 base and J by 7 bases, leaving 20 bases between them.

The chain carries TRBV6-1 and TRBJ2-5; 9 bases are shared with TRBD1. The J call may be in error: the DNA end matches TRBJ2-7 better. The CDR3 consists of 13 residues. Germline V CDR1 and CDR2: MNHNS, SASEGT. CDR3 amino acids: CASSSDRGYEQYF. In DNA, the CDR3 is TGTGCCAGCAGTTCGGACAGGGGCTACGAGCAGTACTTC.

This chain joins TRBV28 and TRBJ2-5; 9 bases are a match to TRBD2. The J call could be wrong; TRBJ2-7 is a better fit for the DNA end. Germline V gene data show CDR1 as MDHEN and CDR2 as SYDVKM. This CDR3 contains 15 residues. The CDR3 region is CASTSFSGGLYEQYF. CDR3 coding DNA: TGTGCCAGTACTTCGTTTAGCGGGGGACTCTACGAGCAGTACTTC.

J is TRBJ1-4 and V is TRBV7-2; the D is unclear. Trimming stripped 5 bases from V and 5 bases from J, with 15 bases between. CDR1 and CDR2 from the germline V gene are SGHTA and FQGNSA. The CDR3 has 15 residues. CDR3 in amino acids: CASSKPSGMNEKLFF. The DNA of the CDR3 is TGTGCCAGCAGCAAACCTAGCGGCATGAATGAAAAACTGTTTTTT.

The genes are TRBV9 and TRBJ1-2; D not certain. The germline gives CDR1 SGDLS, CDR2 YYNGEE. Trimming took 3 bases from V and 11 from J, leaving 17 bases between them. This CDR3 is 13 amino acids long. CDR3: CASSEDLRVGYTF. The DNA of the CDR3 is TGTGCCAGCAGCGAGGACTTGAGAGTGGGGTACACCTTC.

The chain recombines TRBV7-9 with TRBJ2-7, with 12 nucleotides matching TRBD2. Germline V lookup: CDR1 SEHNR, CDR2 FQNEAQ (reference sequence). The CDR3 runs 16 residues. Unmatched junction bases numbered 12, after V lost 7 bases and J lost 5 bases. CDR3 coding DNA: TGTGCCAGCATGCCAAAAGGACTAGCGGGATTCGACGAGCAGTACTTC. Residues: CASMPKGLAGFDEQYF.

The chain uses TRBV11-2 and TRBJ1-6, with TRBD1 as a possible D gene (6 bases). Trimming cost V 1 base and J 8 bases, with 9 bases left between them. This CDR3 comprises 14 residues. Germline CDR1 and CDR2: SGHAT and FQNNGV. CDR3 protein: CASSLGGGDSPLHF. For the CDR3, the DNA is TGTGCCAGCAGCTTAGGAGGGGGGGATTCACCCCTCCACTTT.

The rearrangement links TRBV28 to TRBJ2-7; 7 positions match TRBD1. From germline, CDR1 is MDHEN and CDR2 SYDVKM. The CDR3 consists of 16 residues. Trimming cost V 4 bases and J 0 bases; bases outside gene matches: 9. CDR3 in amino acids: CASSSPQRQGSYEQYF. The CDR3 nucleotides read TGTGCCAGCAGTTCTCCCCAGAGACAGGGCTCCTACGAGCAGTACTTC.

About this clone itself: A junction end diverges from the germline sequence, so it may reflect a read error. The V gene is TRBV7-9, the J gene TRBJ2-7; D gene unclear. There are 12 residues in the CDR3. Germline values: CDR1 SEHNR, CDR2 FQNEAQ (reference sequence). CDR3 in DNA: TGTTCCAGCAGCTTACTACCCTACGAGCAGTACTTC. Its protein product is CSSSLLPYEQYF. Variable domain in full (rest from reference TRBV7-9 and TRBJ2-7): DTGVSQNPRHKITKRGQNVTFRCDPISEHNRLYWYRQTLGQGPEFLTYFQNEAQLEKSRLLSDRFSAERPKGSFSTLEIQRTEQGDSAMYLCSSSLLPYEQYFGPGTRLTVT.

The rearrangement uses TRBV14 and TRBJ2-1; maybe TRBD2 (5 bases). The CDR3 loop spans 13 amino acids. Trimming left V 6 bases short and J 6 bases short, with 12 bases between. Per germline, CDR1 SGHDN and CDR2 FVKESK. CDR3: CASSPGGINEQFF. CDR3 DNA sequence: TGTGCCAGCAGTCCCGGAGGTATCAATGAGCAGTTCTTC.

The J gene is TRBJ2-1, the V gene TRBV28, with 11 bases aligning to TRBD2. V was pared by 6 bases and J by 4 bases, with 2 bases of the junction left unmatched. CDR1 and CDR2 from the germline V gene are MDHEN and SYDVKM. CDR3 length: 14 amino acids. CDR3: CASRTSGRYNEQFF. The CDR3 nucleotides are TGTGCCAGCAGAACTAGCGGGAGATACAATGAGCAGTTCTTC.

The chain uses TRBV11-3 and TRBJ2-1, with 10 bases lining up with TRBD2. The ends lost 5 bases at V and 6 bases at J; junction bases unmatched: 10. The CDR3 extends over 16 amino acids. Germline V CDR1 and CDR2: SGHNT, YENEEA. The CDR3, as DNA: TGTGCCAGCAGCCCCGAGGGTTCTAGCGGGAGCAATGAGCAGTTCTTC. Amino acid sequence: CASSPEGSSGSNEQFF. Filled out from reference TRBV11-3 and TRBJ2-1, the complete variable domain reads EAGVVQSPRYKIIEKKQPVAFWCNPISGHNTLYWYLQNLGQGPELLIRYENEEAVDDSQLPKDRFSAERLKGVDSTLKIQPAELGDSAVYLCASSPEGSSGSNEQFFGPGTRLTVL.

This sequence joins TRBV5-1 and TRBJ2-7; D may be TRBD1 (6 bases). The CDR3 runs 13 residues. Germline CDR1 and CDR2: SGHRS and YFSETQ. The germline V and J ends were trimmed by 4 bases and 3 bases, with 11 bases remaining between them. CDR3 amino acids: CASSITGFYEQYF. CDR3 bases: TGCGCCAGCAGCATAACAGGGTTCTACGAGCAGTACTTC. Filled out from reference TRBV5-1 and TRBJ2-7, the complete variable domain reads KAGVTQTPRYLIKTRGQQVTLSCSPISGHRSVSWYQQTPGQGLQFLFEYFSETQRNKGNFPGRFSGRQFSNSRSEMNVSTLELGDSALYLCASSITGFYEQYFGPGTRLTVT.

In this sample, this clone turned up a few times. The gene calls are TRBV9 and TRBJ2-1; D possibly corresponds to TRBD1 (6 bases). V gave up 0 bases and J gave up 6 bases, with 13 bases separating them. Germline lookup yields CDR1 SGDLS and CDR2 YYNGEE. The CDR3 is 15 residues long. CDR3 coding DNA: TGTGCCAGCAGCGTAGTGGCAGGGGCGGGCAATGAGCAGTTCTTC. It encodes CASSVVAGAGNEQFF.

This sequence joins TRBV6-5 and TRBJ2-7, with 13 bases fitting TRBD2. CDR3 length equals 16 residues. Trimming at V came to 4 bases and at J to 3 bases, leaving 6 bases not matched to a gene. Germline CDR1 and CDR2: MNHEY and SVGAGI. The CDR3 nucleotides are TGTGCCAGCAGTTTAACTGGACTAGCGGGGGACTACGAGCAGTACTTC. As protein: CASSLTGLAGDYEQYF.

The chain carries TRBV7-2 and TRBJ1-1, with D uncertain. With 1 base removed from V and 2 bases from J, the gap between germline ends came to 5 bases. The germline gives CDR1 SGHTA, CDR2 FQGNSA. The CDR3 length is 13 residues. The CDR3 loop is CASSLVTNTEAFF. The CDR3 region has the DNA TGTGCCAGCAGCTTAGTTACTAACACTGAAGCTTTCTTT.

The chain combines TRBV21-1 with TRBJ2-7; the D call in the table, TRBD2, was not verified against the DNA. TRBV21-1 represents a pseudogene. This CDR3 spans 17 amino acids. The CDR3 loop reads CASSKPLGGELWYEQYF. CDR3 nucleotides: TGTGCCAGCAGCAAACCCTTGGGAGGGGAACTTTGGTACGAGCAGTACTTC.

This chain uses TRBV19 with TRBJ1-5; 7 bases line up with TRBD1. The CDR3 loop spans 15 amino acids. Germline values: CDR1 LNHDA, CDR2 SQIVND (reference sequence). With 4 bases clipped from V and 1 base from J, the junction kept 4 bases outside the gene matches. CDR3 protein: CASSRDRASNQPQHF. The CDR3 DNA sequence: TGTGCCAGTAGTAGAGACAGGGCGAGCAATCAGCCCCAGCATTTT. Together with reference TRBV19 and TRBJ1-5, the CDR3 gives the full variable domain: DGGITQSPKYLFRKEGQNVTLSCEQNLNHDAMYWYRQDPGQGLRLIYYSQIVNDFQKGDIAEGYSVSREKKESFPLTVTSAQKNPTAFYLCASSRDRASNQPQHFGDGTRLSIL.

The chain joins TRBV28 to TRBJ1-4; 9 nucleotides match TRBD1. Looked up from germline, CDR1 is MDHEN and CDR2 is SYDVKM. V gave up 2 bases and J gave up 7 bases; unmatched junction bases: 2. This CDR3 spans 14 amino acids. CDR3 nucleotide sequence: TGTGCCAGCAGTTTAAGGGACAGGGCTGAAAAACTGTTTTTT. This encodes CASSLRDRAEKLFF.

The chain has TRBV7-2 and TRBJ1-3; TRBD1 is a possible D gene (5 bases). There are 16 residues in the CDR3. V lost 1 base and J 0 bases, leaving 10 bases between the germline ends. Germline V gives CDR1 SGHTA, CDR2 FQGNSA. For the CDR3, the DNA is TGTGCCAGCAGCTTAGGGGGGGGTCACTCTGGAAACACCATATATTTT. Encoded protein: CASSLGGGHSGNTIYF.